These 16 T cell receptor beta chains came from one sample sequenced in a study of monozygotic twins with inflammatory bowel disease. From its re-call of the 5' RACE reads, TCRdb lists each CDR3 protein once, without DNA. This repertoire includes under 45,000 distinct CDR3 sequences. Sequenced input: blood. Source of these receptors: a human donor with ulcerative colitis or Crohn's disease, or a healthy co-twin of an affected twin (not recorded which).

The rearrangement uses TRBV20-1 and TRBJ1-2. The CDR3 extends over 15 amino acids. Germline V gene lookup returns CDR1 DFQATT and CDR2 SNEGSKA (reference sequence). This CDR3 is CSASLGPEGNYGYTF.

V and J are TRBV20-1 and TRBJ2-7; no DNA is available, so the TRBD1 call from TCRdb remains unchecked. The V gene's germline CDR1 is DFQATT and CDR2 SNEGSKA (reference sequence). The CDR3 spans 13 residues. The CDR3 sequence is CSASKDRGVEQYF.

V gene TRBV7-3 combines with J gene TRBJ2-3; as DNA is missing, the TRBD2 call by TCRdb cannot be tested. The CDR3 has 15 amino acids. Per germline, CDR1 SGHTA and CDR2 FQGTGA. CDR3 amino acids: CASSSSAGGADTQYF. The entire variable domain, with the rest obtained from reference TRBV7-3 and TRBJ2-3, is as follows: GAGVSQTPSNKVTEKGKYVELRCDPISGHTALYWYRQSLGQGPEFLIYFQGTGAADDSGLPNDRFFAVRPEGSVSTLKIQRTERGDSAVYLCASSSSAGGADTQYFGPGTRLTVL.

The chain is built from TRBV4-2 and TRBJ2-7; TCRdb's D call, TRBD1, is unchecked because there is no DNA. The CDR3 length is 15 residues. The germline CDR1 and CDR2 sequences are LGHNA and YNFKEQ. The chain's CDR3 is CASSLHGGNSYEQYF.

V is TRBV20-1 and J is TRBJ1-3; the D call from TCRdb, TRBD1, cannot be confirmed without DNA. The CDR3 loop spans 16 amino acids. Germline V gene data show CDR1 as DFQATT and CDR2 as SNEGSKA (reference sequence). CDR3 in amino acids: CSAASPGTGNGNTIYF.

The chain uses TRBV20-1 and TRBJ1-1. The germline V gene has CDR1 DFQATT and CDR2 SNEGSKA (reference sequence). The CDR3 is 13 residues long. CDR3 in amino acids: CSASQSRNTEAFF.

The chain links TRBV4-3 to TRBJ1-2; TCRdb calls TRBD1, which cannot be checked without DNA. This CDR3 comprises 14 residues. Germline CDR1 and CDR2: LGHNA and YSLEER. The chain's CDR3 is CASSQEPGGYGYTF.

The chain is built from TRBV4-1 and TRBJ2-5; without DNA, the TCRdb call of TRBD1 cannot be checked. CDR3 length: 12 residues. CDR1 is MGHRA and CDR2 is YSYEKL in the germline V gene. CDR3 amino acids: CASSQERGTQYF.

The rearrangement links TRBV29-1 to TRBJ2-7; the TRBD2 assignment by TCRdb is unverifiable without DNA. Per germline, CDR1 SQVTM and CDR2 ANQGSEA. CDR3 size: 12 residues. The CDR3 sequence: CSGGEPSYEQYF.

This sequence joins TRBV5-4 and TRBJ2-1; lacking DNA, the TRBD1 call made by TCRdb goes unchecked. Germline lookup yields CDR1 SGHNT and CDR2 YYREEE (reference sequence). This CDR3 has 19 amino acids. The CDR3 sequence is CASSLPASGGVGSYNEQFF. Together with reference TRBV5-4 and TRBJ2-1, the CDR3 gives the full variable domain: ETGVTQSPTHLIKTRGQQVTLRCSSQSGHNTVSWYQQALGQGPQFIFQYYREEENGRGNFPPRFSGLQFPNYSSELNVNALELDDSALYLCASSLPASGGVGSYNEQFFGPGTRLTVL.

J is TRBJ2-3 and V is TRBV5-5; the TCRdb D gene call, TRBD2, has no DNA to confirm it. Germline V gene sequence: CDR1 SGHKS, CDR2 YYEKEE (reference sequence). The CDR3 contains 12 residues. The CDR3 region is CASSQRGDTQYF.

The J gene is TRBJ1-2, the V gene TRBV7-2; the D call of TRBD1 rests on TCRdb alone, since no DNA is present to check it. Germline loops: CDR1 SGHTA, CDR2 FQGNSA. CDR3 length equals 14 residues. The CDR3 protein is CASSLAGQGIGYTF. The full variable domain, completed using reference TRBV7-2 and TRBJ1-2, is GAGVSQSPSNKVTEKGKDVELRCDPISGHTALYWYRQSLGQGLEFLIYFQGNSAPDKSGLPSDRFSAERTGGSVSTLTIQRTQQEDSAVYLCASSLAGQGIGYTFGSGTRLTVV.

This chain connects TRBV4-1 to TRBJ2-1; TCRdb reports TRBD2, a call that lacks DNA to check it against. This CDR3 contains 20 residues. CDR1 MGHRA and CDR2 YSYEKL come from the germline V gene. The CDR3: CASSHALLAGGNGRGNEQFF.

The chain has TRBV13 and TRBJ2-7. From germline, CDR1 is PRHDT and CDR2 FYEKMQ (reference sequence). The CDR3 is made up of 13 amino acids. CDR3 residues: CASSLESSYEQYF.

V and J are TRBV4-1 and TRBJ2-3; the D call from TCRdb, TRBD2, cannot be confirmed without DNA. This CDR3 is 16 amino acids long. Germline CDR1 reads MGHRA; CDR2 reads YSYEKL. The CDR3 sequence: CASSQDLAGAPDTQYF.

The chain is built from TRBV5-1 and TRBJ2-1; TCRdb lists TRBD2, though no DNA is available to test this call. The CDR3 covers 14 residues. CDR1 is SGHRS and CDR2 is YFSETQ in the germline V gene. This CDR3 is CASSVDSGYNEQFF.